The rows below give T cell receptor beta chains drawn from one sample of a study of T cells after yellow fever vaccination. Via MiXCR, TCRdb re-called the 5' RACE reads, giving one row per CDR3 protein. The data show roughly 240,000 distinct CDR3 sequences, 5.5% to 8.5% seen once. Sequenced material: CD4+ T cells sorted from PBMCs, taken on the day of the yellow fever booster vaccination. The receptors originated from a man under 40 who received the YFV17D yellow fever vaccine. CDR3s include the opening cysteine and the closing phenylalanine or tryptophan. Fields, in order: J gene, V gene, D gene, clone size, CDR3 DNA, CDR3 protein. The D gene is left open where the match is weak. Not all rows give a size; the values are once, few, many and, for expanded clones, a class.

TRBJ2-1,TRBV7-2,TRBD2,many,TGTGCCAGCAGCCTTCTAGCGGGCTACAATGAGCAGTTCTTC,CASSLLAGYNEQFF
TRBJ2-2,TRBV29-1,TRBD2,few,TGCAGCGTTGGTTACCCTAGCGGGAGATTTACCGGGGAGCTGTTTTTT,CSVGYPSGRFTGELFF
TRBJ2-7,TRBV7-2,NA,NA,TGTGCCAGCAGCCGCACAGGGACGGACTCCTACGAGCAGTACTTC,CASSRTGTDSYEQYF
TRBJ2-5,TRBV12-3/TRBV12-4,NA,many,TGTGCCAGCAGTTTGGCAATCTCTGTCACCCAGTACTTC,CASSLAISVTQYF
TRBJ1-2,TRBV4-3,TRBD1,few,TGCGCCAGCAGCCGGACAGGGAGGGGCTACACCTTC,CASSRTGRGYTF
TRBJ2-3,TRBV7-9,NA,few,TGTGCCGGGACCATAGTAGCTACGCAGTATTTT,CAGTIVATQYF
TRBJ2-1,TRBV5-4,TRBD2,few,TGTGCCAGCAGCTTGGTCCTAGCGGGAGTTGATGAGCAGTTCTTC,CASSLVLAGVDEQFF
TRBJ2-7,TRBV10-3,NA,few,TGTGCCATCAGCGTCGGGAGCTCCTACGAGCAGTACTTC,CAISVGSSYEQYF
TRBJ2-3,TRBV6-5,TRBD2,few,TGTGCCAGCAGTAGATTTATCTCTAGCGGGAGCACAGATACGCAGTATTTT,CASSRFISSGSTDTQYF
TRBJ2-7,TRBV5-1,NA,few,TGCGCCAGCAGCTTAGCAGGGCCCCCCTACGAGCAGTACTTC,CASSLAGPPYEQYF
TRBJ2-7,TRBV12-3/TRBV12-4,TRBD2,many,TGTGCCAGCAGCCCCGGGACTAGCAGTTTTTACGAGCAGTACTTC,CASSPGTSSFYEQYF
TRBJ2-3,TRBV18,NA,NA,TGTGCCAGCTCCGGACTCAACCGGCGAGCAGATACGCAGTATTTT,CASSGLNRRADTQYF
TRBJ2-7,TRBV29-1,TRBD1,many,TGCAGCGTTGAGGGACAGGCAAACTACGAGCAGTACTTC,CSVEGQANYEQYF
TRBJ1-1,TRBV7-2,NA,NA,TGTGCCAGCAGCCCGCAAAGAAGTTTAATGAACACTGAAGCTTTCTTT,CASSPQRSLMNTEAFF
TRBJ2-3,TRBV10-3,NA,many,TGTGCCATCAGTGACTACACAGATACGCAGTATTTT,CAISDYTDTQYF
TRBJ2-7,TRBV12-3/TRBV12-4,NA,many,TGTGCCAGCAGTTCCCCTAGCCGAGGGTACGAGCAGTACTTC,CASSSPSRGYEQYF
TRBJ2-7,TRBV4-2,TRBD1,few,TGTGCCAGCAGCCACCAAGCGCAGGGGGCCTACGAGCAGTACTTC,CASSHQAQGAYEQYF
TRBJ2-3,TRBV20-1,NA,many,TGCAGTGCTAAGGGCGGAAGCACAGATACGCAGTATTTT,CSAKGGSTDTQYF
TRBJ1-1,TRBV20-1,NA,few,TGCAGTGCCCACACGGGCGGCAACATTAACACTGAAGCTTTCTTT,CSAHTGGNINTEAFF
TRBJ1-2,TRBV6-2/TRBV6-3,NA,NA,TGTGCCAGCAGTTACTCGACAAACAGGGTTCCGCACTATGGCTACACCTTC,CASSYSTNRVPHYGYTF
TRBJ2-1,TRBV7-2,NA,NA,TGTGCCAACCCAGTGGACAATGAGCAGTTCTTC,CANPVDNEQFF
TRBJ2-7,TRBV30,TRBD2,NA,TGTGCCTGGGGGAATAAGGGACTAGCGGGAGGCGAGCAGTACTTC,CAWGNKGLAGGEQYF
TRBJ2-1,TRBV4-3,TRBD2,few,TGCGCCAGCAGTTACGGACTAGCGGTATACAATGAGCAGTTCTTC,CASSYGLAVYNEQFF
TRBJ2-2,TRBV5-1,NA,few,TGCGCCAGCAGCTTGGATTCCCCGGGCACCGGGGAGCTGTTTTTT,CASSLDSPGTGELFF
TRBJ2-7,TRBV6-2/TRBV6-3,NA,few,TGTGCCAGCAGACCCCAGGGGGGCGAGCAGTACTTC,CASRPQGGEQYF
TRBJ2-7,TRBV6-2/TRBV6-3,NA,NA,TGTGCCAGCAGTTACCGGAGCGAGCAGTACTTC,CASSYRSEQYF
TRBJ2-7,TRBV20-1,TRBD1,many,TGCAGTGCTAGTAGGACCGGGACAGGGTACGAGCAGTACTTC,CSASRTGTGYEQYF
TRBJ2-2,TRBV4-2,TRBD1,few,TGTGCCAGCAGCCTGAGGACAGGTAGCAACACCGGGGAGCTGTTTTTT,CASSLRTGSNTGELFF
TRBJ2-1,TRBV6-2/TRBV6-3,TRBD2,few,TGTGCCAGCAGTTACGGGACTAGCGGGCCAACCTACAATGAGCAGTTCTTC,CASSYGTSGPTYNEQFF
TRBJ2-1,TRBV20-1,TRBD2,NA,TGCAGTGCTAGAATGGGGACTAGCGGGAGGGGGGTATACAATGAGCAGTTCTTC,CSARMGTSGRGVYNEQFF
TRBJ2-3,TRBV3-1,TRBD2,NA,TGTGCCAGCAATCGACGGACTAGCGGGAGCACAGATACGCAGTATTTT,CASNRRTSGSTDTQYF
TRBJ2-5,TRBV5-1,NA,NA,TGCGCCAGCAGCTCCAACCCCCAGGGTCAGGGACAAGAGACCCAGTACTTC,CASSSNPQGQGQETQYF
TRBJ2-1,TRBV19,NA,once,TGTGCCAGTAGTCTCTCCGGGACTTCCAACTACAATGAGCAGTTCTTC,CASSLSGTSNYNEQFF
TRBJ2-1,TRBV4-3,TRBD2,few,TGCGCCAGCAGCCAAGGACTAGCGGGAAACAATGAGCAGTTCTTC,CASSQGLAGNNEQFF
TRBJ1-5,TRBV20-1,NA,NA,TGCAGTGCTAGCCGTGCTTCGACCGCCCAGCCCCAGCATTTT,CSASRASTAQPQHF
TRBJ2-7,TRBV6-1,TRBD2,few,TGTGCCAGCAGGCCCGGGTTGGGGGGGATCTTTGAGCAGTACTTC,CASRPGLGGIFEQYF
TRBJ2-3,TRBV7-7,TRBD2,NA,TGTGCTAGCAGCTTTTCCCAGGGGGGGGGGACTAGCGGGAGCGAAGATACGCAGTATTTT,CASSFSQGGGTSGSEDTQYF
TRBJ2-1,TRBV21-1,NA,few,TGTGCCAGCAGCACCCAGCGGGAGGGTTTTATTAGGTCCTACAATGAGCAGTTCTTC,CASSTQREGFIRSYNEQFF
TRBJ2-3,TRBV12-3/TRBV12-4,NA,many,TGTGCCAGCAGCCTTGCTACTACCACAGATACGCAGTATTTT,CASSLATTTDTQYF
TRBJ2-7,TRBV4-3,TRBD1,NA,TGCGCCAGCAGCCAGAAGGAGACAGGGGGCTGGGAGCAGTACTTC,CASSQKETGGWEQYF
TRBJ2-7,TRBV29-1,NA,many,TGCAGCGTTGGCTCTGATATCTACGAGCAGTACTTC,CSVGSDIYEQYF
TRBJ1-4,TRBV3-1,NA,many,TGTGCCAGCAGCCAAGATGAAAAACTGTTTTTT,CASSQDEKLFF
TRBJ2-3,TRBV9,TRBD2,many,TGTGCCAGCAGCGTTCTAGCGGGAGGGAGTAAGGATACGCAGTATTTT,CASSVLAGGSKDTQYF
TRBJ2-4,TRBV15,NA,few,TGTGCCACCAGCAGAGTTGGCGGGTCGGGCAAAAACATTCAGTACTTC,CATSRVGGSGKNIQYF
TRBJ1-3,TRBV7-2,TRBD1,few,TGTGCCAGCAGCTCTTGGACAGGGGGCCGCTCTGGAAACACCATATATTTT,CASSSWTGGRSGNTIYF
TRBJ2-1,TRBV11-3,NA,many,TGTGCCAGCAGCTTAGCAGGCTCAAATGAGCAGTTCTTC,CASSLAGSNEQFF
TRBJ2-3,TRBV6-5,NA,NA,TGTGCCAGCAGTTACCCCGGGCGAGATACGCAGTATTTT,CASSYPGRDTQYF
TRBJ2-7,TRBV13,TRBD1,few,TGTGCCAGCAGCGCGTACAGGGGCGGTTCCTACGAGCAGTACTTC,CASSAYRGGSYEQYF
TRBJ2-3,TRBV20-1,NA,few,TGCAGTGCTTTCGGGAGTGTGACAGATACGCAGTATTTT,CSAFGSVTDTQYF
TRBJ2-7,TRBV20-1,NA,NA,TGCAGTGCTAACTTAGGGGGAGTCGAGTACTTC,CSANLGGVEYF
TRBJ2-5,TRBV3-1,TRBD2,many,TGTGCCAGCAGCCAAAGTTTAGCGGGAGTATACGAGACCCAGTACTTC,CASSQSLAGVYETQYF
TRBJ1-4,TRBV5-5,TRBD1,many,TGTGCCAGCAGCGGGAAGACAGGGACGAATGAAAAACTGTTTTTT,CASSGKTGTNEKLFF